Given below is one T cell receptor beta chain in context. This entry comes from a study of blood T cell repertoires in COVID-19. TCRdb's table, derived via immunoSEQ multiplex PCR, lists solely in-frame clones and lacks some. The sample records approximately 58,000 clones, about 81% being singletons. Germline CDR1 and CDR2: SGHDN and FVKESK. This CDR3 has 18 amino acids. Trimming took off 1 base at V and 2 bases at J, with 20 bases between the two ends. The clonotype was recovered from a man in his sixties with COVID-19, enrolled during active disease. Material for sequencing was peripheral blood. V and J are TRBV14 and TRBJ2-5; perhaps TRBD2 as D (6 bases). CDR3 nucleotide sequence: TGTGCCAGCAGCCAAGGGGGTTGGGCGGGACCGATACAAGAGACCCAGTACTTC. Translation: CASSQGGWAGPIQETQYF.